Listed below are T cell receptor beta chains from one sample, sequenced in a study of blood T cell repertoires in COVID-19. This table comes from immunoSEQ multiplex PCR, and its TCRdb copy is limited to in-frame clones, with some not included. The sample has some 330,000 clones; around 87% are singletons. Sequenced: PBMCs or T cells enriched from blood (not recorded which). All receptors derive from a man aged 35 to 55 in a cohort exposed to, infected with or recovered from COVID-19 (not recorded which). Each CDR3 is given with its conserved first and last residue.

CDR3 protein,V gene
CASGRDRFTEAFF,TRBV11-3
CATSRDIMRAAYNEQFF,TRBV15
CASMTQGFAYEQYF,TRBV28
CASSVDVQGVLSYGYTF,TRBV9
CASSFAGVRGYTF,TRBV11-2
CASSYRGLNTEAFF,TRBV19
CASSEGGFNYEQYF,TRBV6-1
CASSFVRGKGGELFF,TRBV11-2
CASRKRQGTNTGELFF,TRBV28
CASSLSRLQPQHF,TRBV27
CATSREGTGIGGNTIYF,TRBV15
CASRHNRASGSTDTQYF,TRBV19
CASSPQGGHSYEQYF,TRBV3-1/TRBV3-2
CASSPGGGFQETQYF,TRBV18
CASSPQADPTGNTIYF,TRBV2
CASSLESGELFF,TRBV5-1
CASSSGQGIVSNEKLFF,TRBV5-1
CASSQDGKTGDGYTF,TRBV3-1/TRBV3-2
CASRDSLTDTQYF,TRBV10-1
CAISPTRQGDDYGYTF,TRBV10-3
CASSDFRGYEQYF,TRBV4-1
CASREIGQPQHF,TRBV5-6
CASRKTYTEAFF,TRBV12-3/TRBV12-4
CASSLAFQNQETQYF,TRBV7-2
CASSDVADRYGGYTF,TRBV6-1
CASSRTGFVSGNTIYF,TRBV5-1
CASSRGTGDEQYF,TRBV5-1
CASSLTTGTGGEYPLHF,TRBV27
CASRETGGADTQYF,TRBV10-2
CASSLAQGKDTQYF,TRBV5-1
CAWSRGRHTDTQYF,TRBV30
CASSGGPGSYEQYF,TRBV5-1
CASSQDLAGSWSGELFF,TRBV3-1/TRBV3-2
CASRNLAGGTYNEQFF,TRBV19